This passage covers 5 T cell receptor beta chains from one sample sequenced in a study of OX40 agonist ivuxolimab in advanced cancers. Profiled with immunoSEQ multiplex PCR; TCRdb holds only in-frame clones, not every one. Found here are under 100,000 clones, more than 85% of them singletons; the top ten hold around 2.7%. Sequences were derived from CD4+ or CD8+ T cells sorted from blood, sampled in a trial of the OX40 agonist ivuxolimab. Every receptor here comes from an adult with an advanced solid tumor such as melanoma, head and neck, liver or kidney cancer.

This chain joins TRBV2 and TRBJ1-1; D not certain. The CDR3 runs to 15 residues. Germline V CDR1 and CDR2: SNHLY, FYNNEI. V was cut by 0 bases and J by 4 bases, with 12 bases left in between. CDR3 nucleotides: TGTGCCAGCAGTGAAGCTAAGGGTTGGGCCACTGAAGCTTTCTTT. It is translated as CASSEAKGWATEAFF.

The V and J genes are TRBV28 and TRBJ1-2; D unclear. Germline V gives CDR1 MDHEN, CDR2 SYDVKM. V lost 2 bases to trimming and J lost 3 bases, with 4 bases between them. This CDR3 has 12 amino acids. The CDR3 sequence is CASSLVDYGYTF. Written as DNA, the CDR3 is TGTGCCAGCAGTTTAGTAGACTATGGCTACACCTTC.

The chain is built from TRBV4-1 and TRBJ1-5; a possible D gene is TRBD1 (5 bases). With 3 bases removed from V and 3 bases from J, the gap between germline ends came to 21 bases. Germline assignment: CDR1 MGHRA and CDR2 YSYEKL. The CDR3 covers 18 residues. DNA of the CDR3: TGCGCCAGCAGCCACCTAATCTATCAGGGATTCTTCAATCAGCCCCAGCATTTT. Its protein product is CASSHLIYQGFFNQPQHF.

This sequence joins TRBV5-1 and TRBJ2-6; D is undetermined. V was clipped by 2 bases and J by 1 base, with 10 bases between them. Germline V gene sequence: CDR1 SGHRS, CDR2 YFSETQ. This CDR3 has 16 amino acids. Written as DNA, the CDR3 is TGCGCCAGCAGCTTAGGACCCGCTTCTGGGGCCAACGTCCTGACTTTC. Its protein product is CASSLGPASGANVLTF.

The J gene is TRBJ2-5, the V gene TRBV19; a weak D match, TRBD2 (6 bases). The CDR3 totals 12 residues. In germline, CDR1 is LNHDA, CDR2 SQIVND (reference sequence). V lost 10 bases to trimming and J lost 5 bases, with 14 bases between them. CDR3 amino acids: CATTNRGETQYF. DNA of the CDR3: TGTGCCACCACGAACCGGGGGGAGACCCAGTACTTC.